The 2 T cell receptor beta chains below come from one sample, sequenced in a study of Ad26.COV2.S vaccination and SARS-CoV-2 variants. Sequencing used immunoSEQ multiplex PCR; TCRdb keeps in-frame clones, though not all of them. The sample includes about 350,000 clones, roughly nine tenths of them seen just once. Sample: peripheral blood, taken after recovery from COVID-19. The receptors were gathered from a human donor who had recovered from COVID-19.

The chain couples TRBV19 to TRBJ2-1; 9 bases are shared with TRBD1. CDR1 LNHDA and CDR2 SQIVND come from the germline V gene (reference sequence). The junction had 14 bases not matched to a gene; V was cut back by 10 bases and J by 7 bases. The CDR3 contains 15 residues. CDR3 in amino acids: CATETGGFLWNEQFF. DNA for the CDR3: TGTGCCACCGAAACAGGGGGCTTTTTATGGAATGAGCAGTTCTTC.

The chain has TRBV7-3 and TRBJ2-1; TRBD2 agrees at 7 bases. CDR1 and CDR2 from the germline V gene are SGHTA and FQGTGA. The CDR3 length is 15 residues. V shed 4 bases, J shed 6 bases, and the junction held 9 bases outside the gene matches. In DNA, the CDR3 is TGTGCCAGCAGCTCCGGACTAGTTACGAGCAATGAGCAGTTCTTC. Its translation is CASSSGLVTSNEQFF.